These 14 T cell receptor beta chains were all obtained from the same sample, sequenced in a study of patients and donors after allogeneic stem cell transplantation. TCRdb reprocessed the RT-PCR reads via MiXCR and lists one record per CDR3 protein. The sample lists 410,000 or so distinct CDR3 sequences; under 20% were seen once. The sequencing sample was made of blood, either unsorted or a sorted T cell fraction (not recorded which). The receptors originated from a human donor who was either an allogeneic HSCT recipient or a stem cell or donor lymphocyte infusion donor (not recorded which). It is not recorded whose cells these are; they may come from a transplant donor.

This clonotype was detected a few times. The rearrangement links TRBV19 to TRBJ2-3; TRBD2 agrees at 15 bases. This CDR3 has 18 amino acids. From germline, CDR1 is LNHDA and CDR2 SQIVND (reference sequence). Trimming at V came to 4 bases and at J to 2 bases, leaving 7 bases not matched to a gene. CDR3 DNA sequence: TGTGCCAGTAGTAGGACCGGGACTAGCGGGAGGCTCACAGATACGCAGTATTTT. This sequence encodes CASSRTGTSGRLTDTQYF.

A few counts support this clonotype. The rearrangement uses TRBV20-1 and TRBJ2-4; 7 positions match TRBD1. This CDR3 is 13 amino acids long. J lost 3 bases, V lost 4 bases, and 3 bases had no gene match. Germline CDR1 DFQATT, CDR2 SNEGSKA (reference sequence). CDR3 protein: CSAKGAVKNIQYF. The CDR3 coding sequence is TGCAGTGCTAAGGGGGCGGTCAAAAACATTCAGTACTTC.

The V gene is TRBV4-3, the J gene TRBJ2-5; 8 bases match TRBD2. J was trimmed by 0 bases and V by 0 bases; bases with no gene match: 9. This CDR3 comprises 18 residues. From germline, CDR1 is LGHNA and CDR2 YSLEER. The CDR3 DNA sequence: TGCGCCAGCAGCCAAGATCGGGGCGGGGGGCCGTACCAAGAGACCCAGTACTTC. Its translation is CASSQDRGGGPYQETQYF.

The CDR3 spells CASSRDRVYSPLHF. The CDR3 coding sequence is TGTGCCAGCAGCCGGGACAGGGTGTATTCACCCCTCCACTTT. The chain couples TRBV12-3 or TRBV12-4 to TRBJ1-6, with 9 nucleotides matching TRBD1. J lost 8 bases, V lost 6 bases, and 5 bases had no gene match. The CDR3 loop spans 14 amino acids.

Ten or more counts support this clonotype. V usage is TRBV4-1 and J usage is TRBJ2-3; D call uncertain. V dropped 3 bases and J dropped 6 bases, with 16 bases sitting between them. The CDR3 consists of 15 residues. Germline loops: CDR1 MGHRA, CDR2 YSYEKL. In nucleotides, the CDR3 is TGCGCCAGCAGCCAGCCCCCAAGACCCAAGGATACGCAGTATTTT. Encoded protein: CASSQPPRPKDTQYF.

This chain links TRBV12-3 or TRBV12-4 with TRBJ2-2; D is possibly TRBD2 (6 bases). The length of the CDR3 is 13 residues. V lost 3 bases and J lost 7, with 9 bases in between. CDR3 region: CASSLVEGGELFF. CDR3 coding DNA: TGTGCCAGCAGTTTGGTGGAGGGCGGGGAGCTGTTTTTT.

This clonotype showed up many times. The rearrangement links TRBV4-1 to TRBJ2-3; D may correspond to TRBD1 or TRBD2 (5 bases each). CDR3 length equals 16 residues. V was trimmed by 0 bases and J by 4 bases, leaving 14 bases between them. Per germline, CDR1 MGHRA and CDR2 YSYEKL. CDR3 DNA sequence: TGCGCCAGCAGCCAAGATCCCGGGACCACTCCAGATACGCAGTATTTT. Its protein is CASSQDPGTTPDTQYF.

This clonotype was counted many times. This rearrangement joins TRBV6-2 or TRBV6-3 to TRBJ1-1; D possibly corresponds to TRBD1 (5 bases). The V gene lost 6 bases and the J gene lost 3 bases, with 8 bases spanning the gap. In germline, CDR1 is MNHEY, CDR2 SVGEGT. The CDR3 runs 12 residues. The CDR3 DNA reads TGTGCCAGCAGCCGGGGGGACACTGAAGCTTTCTTT. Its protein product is CASSRGDTEAFF.

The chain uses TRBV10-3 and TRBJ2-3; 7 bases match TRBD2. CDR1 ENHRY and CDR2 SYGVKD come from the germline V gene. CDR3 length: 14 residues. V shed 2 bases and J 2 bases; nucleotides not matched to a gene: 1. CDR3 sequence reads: CAISESGNTDTQYF. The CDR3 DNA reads TGTGCCATCAGTGAGAGCGGGAACACAGATACGCAGTATTTT.

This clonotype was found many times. The CDR3 loop reads CASSHGLVADTQYF. For the CDR3, the DNA is TGTGCCAGCAGCCATGGGCTAGTGGCAGATACGCAGTATTTT. The V gene is TRBV12-3 or TRBV12-4, the J gene TRBJ2-3; D is unresolved. This CDR3 contains 14 residues. Trimming stripped 6 bases from V and 4 bases from J, with 14 bases between.

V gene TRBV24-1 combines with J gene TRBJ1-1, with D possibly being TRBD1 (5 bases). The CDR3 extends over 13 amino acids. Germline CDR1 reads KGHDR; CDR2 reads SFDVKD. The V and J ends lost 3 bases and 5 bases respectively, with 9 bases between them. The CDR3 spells CATSDAGKTEAFF. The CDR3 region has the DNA TGTGCCACCAGTGATGCAGGGAAAACTGAAGCTTTCTTT.

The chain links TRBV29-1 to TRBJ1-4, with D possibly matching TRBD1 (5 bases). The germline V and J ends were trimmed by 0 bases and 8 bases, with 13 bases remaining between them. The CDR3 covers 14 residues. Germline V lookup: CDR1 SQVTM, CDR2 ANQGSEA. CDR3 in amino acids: CSVEDLVGEEKLFF. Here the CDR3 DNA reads TGCAGCGTTGAAGATTTGGTGGGGGAGGAAAAACTGTTTTTT.

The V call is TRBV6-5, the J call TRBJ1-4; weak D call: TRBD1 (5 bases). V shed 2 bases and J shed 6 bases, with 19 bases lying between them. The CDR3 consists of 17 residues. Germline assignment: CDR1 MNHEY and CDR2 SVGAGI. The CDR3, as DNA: TGTGCCAGCAGTTACCCACCCGCGGCAGGGATAGATGAAAAACTGTTTTTT. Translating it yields CASSYPPAAGIDEKLFF.

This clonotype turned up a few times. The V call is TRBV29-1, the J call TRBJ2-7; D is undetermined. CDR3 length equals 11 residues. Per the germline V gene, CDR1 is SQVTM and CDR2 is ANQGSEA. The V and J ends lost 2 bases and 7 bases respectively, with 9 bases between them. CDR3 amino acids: CSVENPGEQYF. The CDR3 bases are TGCAGCGTTGAAAATCCTGGGGAGCAGTACTTC.